This record covers a single TCR beta chain. The patients who served as multiple sclerosis controls were treatment-naive and had stable or active relapsing-remitting disease that fulfilled the revised McDonald criteria. Negative isolation yielded CD4+ and CD8+ T cells, and FACS enriched TEMRA cells. The data belong to a study of CD8 T cells in Susac syndrome. Random hexamers were used to reverse transcribe about 0.45 to 1 ug of RNA. The method of amplification for TCR beta CDR3 was immunoSEQ multiplex PCR, covering 54 Vbeta and 13 Jbeta. TCRdb reprocessed the immunoSEQ multiplex PCR reads via MiXCR and lists one record per CDR3 protein. The top ten clones hold around 0.49% of a sample with 100,000 to 150,000 distinct CDR3 sequences, 80% to 85% of them seen once. The germline gives CDR1 DFQATT, CDR2 SNEGSKA (reference sequence). CDR3 size: 15 residues. The V end was cut by 0 bases, the J end by 2 bases, with 10 bases between.

The chain carries TRBV20-1 and TRBJ2-2; D call uncertain. The clonotype originates from a human donor with multiple sclerosis. The source material was CD8+ T cells from PBMCs. CDR3 sequence reads: CSARDQQLNTGELFF. In DNA form, the CDR3 reads TGCAGTGCTAGAGATCAACAGCTTAACACCGGGGAGCTGTTTTTT.